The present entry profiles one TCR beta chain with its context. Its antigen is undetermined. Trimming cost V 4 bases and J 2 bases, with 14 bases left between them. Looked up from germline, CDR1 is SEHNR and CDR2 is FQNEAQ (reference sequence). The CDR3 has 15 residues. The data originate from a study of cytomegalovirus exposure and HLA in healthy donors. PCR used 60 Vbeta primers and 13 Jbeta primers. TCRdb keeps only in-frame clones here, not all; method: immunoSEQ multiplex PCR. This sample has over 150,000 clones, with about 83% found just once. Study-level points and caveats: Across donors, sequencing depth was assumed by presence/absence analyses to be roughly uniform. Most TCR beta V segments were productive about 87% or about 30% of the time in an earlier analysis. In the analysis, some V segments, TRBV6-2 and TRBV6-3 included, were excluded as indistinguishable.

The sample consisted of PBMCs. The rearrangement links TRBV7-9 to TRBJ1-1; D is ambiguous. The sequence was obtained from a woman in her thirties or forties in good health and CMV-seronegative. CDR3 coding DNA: TGTGCCAGCAGCTCCCTCTGGGCTCCTAACACTGAAGCTTTCTTT. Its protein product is CASSSLWAPNTEAFF.